A selection of T cell receptor beta chains follows, all from one sample in a study of cytomegalovirus exposure and HLA in healthy donors. The repertoire was sequenced with immunoSEQ multiplex PCR; TCRdb's copy has only in-frame clones and lacks some. The sample shows about 210,000 clones, around 83% of them seen only once. The material sequenced was PBMCs. The receptors originated from a woman aged 50 to 60 in good health and CMV-seropositive. Both conserved end residues are part of each CDR3. D genes are given only for firm matches. Rows may omit the clone size; those that give it use once, few, many or a size class.

V: TRBV6-1; J: TRBJ1-2; size: .; D: .; CDR3: CASTEGPMRHYGYTF; DNA: TGTGCCAGCACTGAGGGGCCGATGCGACATTATGGCTACACCTTC
V: TRBV5-1; J: TRBJ2-5; size: once; D: .; CDR3: CASRGTEGETQYF; DNA: TGCGCCAGTCGCGGGACGGAGGGAGAGACCCAGTACTTC
V: TRBV4-1; J: TRBJ2-7; size: .; D: TRBD1; CDR3: CASGTGSYEQYF; DNA: TGCGCCAGCGGGACAGGATCCTACGAGCAGTACTTC
V: TRBV4-1; J: TRBJ2-7; size: once; D: TRBD1; CDR3: CASSPRGQGRDEQYF; DNA: TGCGCCAGCAGCCCCCGGGGACAGGGAAGAGACGAGCAGTACTTC
V: TRBV15; J: TRBJ2-5; size: .; D: TRBD2; CDR3: CATLPSGTEETQYF; DNA: TGTGCCACCCTACCTAGCGGTACTGAAGAGACCCAGTACTTC
V: TRBV30; J: TRBJ1-1; size: .; D: .; CDR3: CAWSILRGSAEAFF; DNA: TGTGCCTGGAGTATTCTCAGGGGATCAGCTGAAGCTTTCTTT
V: TRBV7-9; J: TRBJ1-4; size: .; D: .; CDR3: CASSFGLNEKLFF; DNA: TGTGCCAGCAGCTTCGGTTTGAATGAAAAACTGTTTTTT
V: TRBV28; J: TRBJ1-5; size: once; D: TRBD1; CDR3: CASSPDRVNQPQHF; DNA: TGTGCCAGCAGTCCCGACAGGGTGAATCAGCCCCAGCATTTT
V: TRBV7-2; J: TRBJ2-1; size: .; D: .; CDR3: CASNNHGRSAYNEQFF; DNA: TGTGCCAGCAACAACCACGGGCGTAGCGCCTACAATGAGCAGTTCTTC
V: TRBV27; J: TRBJ1-1; size: once; D: TRBD1; CDR3: CASSLSYSRDSGEAFF; DNA: TGTGCCAGCAGTTTATCGTACTCCCGGGACAGTGGTGAAGCTTTCTTT
V: TRBV5-5; J: TRBJ1-1; size: few; D: .; CDR3: CASSLAQGIFTEAFF; DNA: TGTGCCAGCAGCTTGGCTCAGGGGATTTTCACTGAAGCTTTCTTT
V: TRBV11-2; J: TRBJ1-3; size: .; D: .; CDR3: CASSFGAGVQGNTIYF; DNA: TGTGCCAGCAGCTTTGGGGCAGGGGTACAAGGAAACACCATATATTTT
V: TRBV7-8; J: TRBJ1-3; size: .; D: .; CDR3: CASSLGGQSGGNTIYF; DNA: TGTGCCAGCAGCTTAGGTGGACAGTCGGGTGGAAACACCATATATTTT
V: TRBV7-9; J: TRBJ2-2; size: .; D: TRBD1; CDR3: CASSFTGDGTNTGELFF; DNA: TGTGCCAGCAGCTTCACAGGGGACGGAACGAACACCGGGGAGCTGTTTTTT
V: TRBV7-3; J: TRBJ1-1; size: .; D: .; CDR3: CASSLGRGSNTEAFF; DNA: TGTGCCAGCAGCTTAGGGAGGGGATCGAACACTGAAGCTTTCTTT
V: TRBV2; J: TRBJ1-1; size: .; D: TRBD1; CDR3: CASSGGTVYTEAFF; DNA: TGTGCCAGCAGTGGAGGGACAGTTTACACTGAAGCTTTCTTT
V: TRBV29-1; J: TRBJ2-3; size: .; D: TRBD1; CDR3: CSVTTGTGITDTQYF; DNA: TGCAGCGTTACCACCGGGACAGGGATCACAGATACGCAGTATTTT
V: TRBV6-5; J: TRBJ1-2; size: .; D: TRBD1; CDR3: CASSYGDQGAGGYTF; DNA: TGTGCCAGCAGTTACGGGGATCAGGGGGCGGGTGGCTACACCTTC
V: TRBV11-1; J: TRBJ2-7; size: once; D: .; CDR3: CASSLDSTAVEQYF; DNA: TGTGCCAGCAGCTTAGATTCGACGGCGGTCGAGCAGTACTTC
V: TRBV6-5; J: TRBJ1-4; size: .; D: .; CDR3: CASMGGGNEKLFF; DNA: TGTGCCAGCATGGGGGGAGGTAATGAAAAACTGTTTTTT
V: TRBV2; J: TRBJ1-4; size: .; D: .; CDR3: CASSDTGRPRGEKLFF; DNA: TGTGCCAGCAGTGATACCGGACGCCCGCGGGGGGAAAAACTGTTTTTT
V: TRBV4-1; J: TRBJ1-1; size: .; D: TRBD1; CDR3: CASSQHDNRGNTEAFF; DNA: TGCGCCAGCAGCCAACACGATAACAGGGGAAACACTGAAGCTTTCTTT
V: TRBV18; J: TRBJ2-3; size: .; D: .; CDR3: CASSAGHADTQYF; DNA: TGTGCCAGCTCAGCCGGACACGCAGATACGCAGTATTTT
V: TRBV7-2; J: TRBJ1-2; size: .; D: TRBD1; CDR3: CASSLVGRGVYGYTF; DNA: TGTGCCAGCAGCTTAGTTGGCAGGGGGGTCTATGGCTACACCTTC
V: TRBV28; J: TRBJ1-6; size: .; D: .; CDR3: CATVPGLGSPLHF; DNA: TGTGCCACTGTTCCGGGGTTAGGCTCACCCCTCCACTTT
V: TRBV7-2; J: TRBJ2-5; size: .; D: .; CDR3: CASSLGAYQETQYF; DNA: TGTGCCAGCAGCTTAGGGGCGTACCAAGAGACCCAGTACTTC
V: TRBV18; J: TRBJ2-2; size: .; D: TRBD1; CDR3: CASSLTGGASGELFF; DNA: TGTGCCAGCTCACTCACAGGGGGCGCGTCCGGGGAGCTGTTTTTT
V: TRBV4-1; J: TRBJ2-3; size: once; D: .; CDR3: CASSQVDYDTQYF; DNA: TGCGCCAGCAGCCAAGTAGATTATGATACGCAGTATTTT
V: TRBV5-4; J: TRBJ1-1; size: .; D: TRBD1; CDR3: CASSSGGTGVNTEAFF; DNA: TGTGCCAGCAGCTCCGGTGGGACAGGAGTCAACACTGAAGCTTTCTTT
V: TRBV6-1; J: TRBJ1-1; size: once; D: .; CDR3: CASNQALTTEAFF; DNA: TGTGCCAGCAATCAGGCTCTTACAACTGAAGCTTTCTTT
V: TRBV28; J: TRBJ1-4; size: .; D: TRBD1; CDR3: CASSHTGTGDEKLFF; DNA: TGTGCCAGCAGCCACACCGGGACAGGGGATGAAAAACTGTTTTTT
V: TRBV6-5; J: TRBJ1-2; size: once; D: TRBD1; CDR3: CASTKSGQTYGYTF; DNA: TGTGCCAGCACCAAGTCGGGACAGACCTATGGCTACACCTTC
V: TRBV5-1; J: TRBJ2-7; size: .; D: TRBD1; CDR3: CASSLGTGAIYEQYF; DNA: TGCGCCAGCAGCTTGGGGACAGGGGCCATCTACGAGCAGTACTTC
V: TRBV6-1; J: TRBJ2-7; size: .; D: .; CDR3: CASSGQSYEQYF; DNA: TGTGCCAGCAGCGGACAGAGCTACGAGCAGTACTTC
V: TRBV7-3; J: TRBJ2-5; size: .; D: .; CDR3: CASSRKGYQETQYF; DNA: TGTGCCAGCAGCCGAAAGGGGTACCAAGAGACCCAGTACTTC
V: TRBV9; J: TRBJ2-2; size: once; D: TRBD2; CDR3: CASSWGGPPATGELFF; DNA: TGTGCCAGCAGTTGGGGAGGGCCCCCAGCGACCGGGGAGCTGTTTTTT
V: TRBV5-1; J: TRBJ2-5; size: .; D: .; CDR3: CASSLEGDNGETQYF; DNA: TGCGCCAGCAGCTTGGAAGGGGACAATGGAGAGACCCAGTACTTC
V: TRBV25-1; J: TRBJ2-3; size: once; D: TRBD2; CDR3: CASSEWRGGGDTQYF; DNA: TGTGCCAGCAGTGAATGGCGGGGGGGTGGAGATACGCAGTATTTT
V: TRBV5-1; J: TRBJ1-1; size: .; D: .; CDR3: CASSLGVLQGRDTEAFF; DNA: TGCGCCAGCAGCTTGGGGGTATTACAGGGACGGGACACTGAAGCTTTCTTT
V: TRBV2; J: TRBJ2-1; size: .; D: .; CDR3: CASTRIFGEAQFF; DNA: TGTGCCAGCACCCGAATCTTCGGGGAGGCGCAGTTCTTC
V: TRBV5-5; J: TRBJ2-7; size: .; D: .; CDR3: CASSLGPVGGSYEQYF; DNA: TGTGCCAGCAGCTTGGGGCCCGTAGGGGGTTCCTACGAGCAGTACTTC
V: TRBV2; J: TRBJ1-1; size: .; D: .; CDR3: CASSEGGPEAFF; DNA: TGTGCCAGCAGTGAAGGAGGCCCTGAAGCTTTCTTT
V: TRBV11-2; J: TRBJ1-6; size: .; D: .; CDR3: CASSPQIPSGNSPLHF; DNA: TGTGCCAGCAGCCCCCAGATCCCTTCTGGTAATTCACCCCTCCACTTT
V: TRBV27; J: TRBJ1-1; size: .; D: TRBD1; CDR3: CASSSPGTVNTEAFF; DNA: TGTGCCAGCAGTTCGCCCGGGACAGTGAACACTGAAGCTTTCTTT
V: TRBV27; J: TRBJ2-1; size: .; D: TRBD1; CDR3: CASSLSMTGGWNEQFF; DNA: TGTGCCAGCAGTTTATCGATGACAGGGGGATGGAATGAGCAGTTCTTC
V: TRBV5-1; J: TRBJ1-4; size: .; D: TRBD1; CDR3: CASSTDRGISTNEKLFF; DNA: TGCGCCAGCAGCACCGACAGGGGTATTTCAACTAATGAAAAACTGTTTTTT
V: TRBV18; J: TRBJ2-3; size: .; D: .; CDR3: CASSPPAGSTDTQYF; DNA: TGTGCCAGCTCACCCCCAGCGGGTAGCACAGATACGCAGTATTTT
V: TRBV5-1; J: TRBJ2-5; size: .; D: .; CDR3: CASRTTDLQETQYF; DNA: TGCGCCAGCAGGACGACAGACCTCCAAGAGACCCAGTACTTC
V: TRBV7-6; J: TRBJ1-3; size: .; D: TRBD1; CDR3: CASSPGGFLDTIYF; DNA: TGTGCCAGCAGCCCAGGGGGGTTTCTAGACACCATATATTTT
V: TRBV7-9; J: TRBJ2-7; size: .; D: .; CDR3: CASSVSENSYEQYF; DNA: TGTGCCAGCAGCGTAAGTGAGAACTCCTACGAGCAGTACTTC
V: TRBV2; J: TRBJ2-3; size: .; D: .; CDR3: CASETGYSTDTQYF; DNA: TGTGCCAGCGAAACAGGGTATTCCACAGATACGCAGTATTTT
V: TRBV10-3; J: TRBJ1-5; size: .; D: TRBD1; CDR3: CAASGQGGNQPQHF; DNA: TGTGCCGCCAGCGGACAGGGTGGCAATCAGCCCCAGCATTTT
V: TRBV7-9; J: TRBJ2-5; size: once; D: .; CDR3: CASSLAWEQYF; DNA: TGTGCCAGCAGCTTAGCTTGGGAGCAGTACTTC
V: TRBV5-6; J: TRBJ2-7; size: .; D: TRBD2; CDR3: CASSLAHRDYYEQYF; DNA: TGTGCCAGCAGCTTGGCGCACCGGGACTACTACGAGCAGTACTTC